Each of the 13 T cell receptor beta chains below was sequenced from the same sample in a study of tumor-infiltrating lymphocytes in oesophageal squamous cell carcinoma. TCRdb redid the calling of the PCR reads with MiXCR, one entry per CDR3 protein. Of 15,000 to 20,000 distinct CDR3 sequences listed, about 38% are singletons. The sequenced sample consisted of normal esophageal tissue next to the tumor. These receptors all stem from a male donor with esophageal squamous cell carcinoma.

This clonotype came up many times. Possible read error: a much larger clone is one base away. V and J are TRBV7-9 and TRBJ2-5, with D perhaps TRBD2 (6 bases). This CDR3 has 16 residues. V was cut by 5 bases and J by 11 bases, with 27 bases left in between. CDR1 SEHNR and CDR2 FQNEAQ come from the germline V gene (reference sequence). The CDR3 DNA follows: TGTGCCAGCAGCACCCAGGACGGGAGCTCCTACAATGAGCAGTACTTC. It is translated as CASSTQDGSSYNEQYF.

This clonotype showed up many times. This CDR3 reads CASSWLRGGSGNTIYF. The DNA for the CDR3 is TGTGCCAGCAGCTGGCTGAGAGGGGGATCTGGAAACACCATATATTTT. The J gene is TRBJ1-3, the V gene TRBV7-9, with D perhaps matching TRBD1 (6 bases). The CDR3 covers 16 residues. Germline assignment: CDR1 SEHNR and CDR2 FQNEAQ (reference sequence). Trimming removed 4 bases from V and 1 base from J, with 14 bases in between.

This chain connects TRBV24-1 to TRBJ2-5; TRBD1 matches 8 bases. The closer fit of TRBJ2-1 to the DNA end suggests the J call may be wrong. The CDR3 spans 15 residues. Germline V CDR1 and CDR2: KGHDR, SFDVKD. For the CDR3, the DNA is TGTGCCACCAGTGTGGGGGGACAGGCCCGCAATGAGCAGTTCTTC. Amino acid sequence: CATSVGGQARNEQFF.

V and J are TRBV6-1 and TRBJ1-6, with 7 bases identical to TRBD2. The J call may be mistaken, given a closer DNA end match to TRBJ2-6. This CDR3 has 17 residues. In germline, CDR1 is MNHNS, CDR2 SASEGT. CDR3 bases: TGTGCCAGCAGTGAAGTTGCGGGAGTGATTGGGGCCAACGTCCTGACTTTC. It yields the protein CASSEVAGVIGANVLTF.

V and J are TRBV11-3 and TRBJ2-2; 11 nucleotides align to TRBD1. V dropped 3 bases and J dropped 6; count of bases not matched to a gene: 3. The CDR3 consists of 15 residues. Germline CDR1 SGHNT, CDR2 YENEEA. CDR3 amino acids: CASSFGTGGPGELFF. The DNA for the CDR3 is TGTGCCAGCAGCTTTGGGACAGGGGGTCCCGGGGAGCTGTTTTTT.

About this clonotype: With a much larger clone just one base away, this may be a read error. The chain has TRBV5-8 and TRBJ2-5, with TRBD2 matching 9 bases. In germline, CDR1 is SGHTS, CDR2 YDEGEE. The CDR3 spans 15 residues. With 4 bases clipped from V and 11 bases from J, the junction kept 15 bases outside the gene matches. The CDR3 here is CASSVTGTSFNEQYF. CDR3 DNA: TGTGCCAGCAGCGTTACCGGGACTAGCTTTAATGAGCAGTACTTC.

This chain uses TRBV20-1 with TRBJ2-1; maybe TRBD1 (5 bases). The better agreement between TRBJ2-7 and the DNA end casts doubt on the J call. The CDR3 covers 16 residues. The germline gives CDR1 DFQATT, CDR2 SNEGSKA (reference sequence). In DNA, the CDR3 is TGCAGTGCTAAGTGTCAGGACACGAGCTCCTACAATGAGCAGTACTTC. It codes for CSAKCQDTSSYNEQYF.

V is TRBV7-2 and J is TRBJ2-5; 12 nucleotides agree with TRBD1. The J call may be wrong; the DNA end is better matched by TRBJ2-7. The CDR3 contains 17 residues. The germline V gene encodes CDR1 SGHTA and CDR2 FQGNSA. In DNA form, the CDR3 reads TGTGCCAGCAGCTTAAAAAGGCCGGGACAGGGGGCTCACGAGCAGTACTTC. Its translation is CASSLKRPGQGAHEQYF.

This clonotype was found many times. The gene calls are TRBV15 and TRBJ1-4; D uncertain. The V gene's germline CDR1 is LNHNV and CDR2 YYDKDF (reference sequence). The CDR3 covers 13 residues. The V and J ends lost 6 bases and 4 bases respectively, with 9 bases between them. CDR3 sequence: CATRGSLNEKLFF. CDR3 bases: TGTGCCACCAGGGGGTCCCTTAATGAAAAACTGTTTTTT.

This clonotype was seen repeatedly, ten times or more. The chain joins TRBV28 to TRBJ2-3; 8 bases match TRBD1. The CDR3 runs 15 residues. J was trimmed by 2 bases and V by 2 bases; bases with no gene match: 3. Germline V CDR1 and CDR2: MDHEN, SYDVKM. The CDR3 spells CASSLRQGLTDTQYF. CDR3 in DNA: TGTGCCAGCAGTTTAAGACAGGGGCTCACAGATACGCAGTATTTT.

The V gene is TRBV5-1, the J gene TRBJ2-4; 9 bases fit TRBD2. The J call could be wrong; TRBJ2-1 is a better fit for the DNA end. CDR3 length: 16 residues. CDR1 is SGHRS and CDR2 is YFSETQ in the germline V gene. As DNA, the CDR3 is TGCGCCAGCAGCTTCTTGAGCGGGGGGAAATACTACGAGCAGTTCTTC. Encoded protein: CASSFLSGGKYYEQFF.

The chain uses TRBV10-3 and TRBJ2-6; D unresolved. V lost 5 bases and J lost 0, with 8 bases in between. The CDR3 is made up of 15 amino acids. Germline assignment: CDR1 ENHRY and CDR2 SYGVKD. CDR3 DNA sequence: TGTGCCATCAGTCTTAGTGGCTCTGGGGCCAACGTCCTGACTTTC. Translating it yields CAISLSGSGANVLTF.

This clonotype was counted only a few times. This sequence joins TRBV20-1 and TRBJ2-3; weak D call: TRBD2 (5 bases). Gene TRBJ2-7 matches the end of the DNA better, so the J call may be wrong. From germline, CDR1 is DFQATT and CDR2 SNEGSKA (reference sequence). This CDR3 is 12 amino acids long. The CDR3 is CSASLRGYEQYF. The CDR3 DNA follows: TGCAGTGCTAGCCTGCGAGGGTACGAGCAGTACTTC.